The clone carrying this T cell receptor beta chain was detected ten times or more. The antigen is unknown. The data were obtained in a study of spatial heterogeneity in lung cancer. The wider study: Tumor regions showed TCR transcript counts that correlated strongly with a T cell module score from matched bulk RNA-seq. General study findings and limits: It was found that expanded intratumoral alpha and beta TCR counts tracked tumor mutation counts. Tumor T cells had an estimated coverage that came to approximately 7.7% for alpha chains and 11% to 15% for beta chains. Ubiquitous and regional nonsynonymous mutations were tracked by counts of ubiquitous and regional expanded TCRs, respectively.

Documented time point: sample taken at primary tumor resection. Whole RNA, isolated from tumor, nontumor lung or frozen PBMC, was sequenced without prior sorting. TCRdb reprocessed the 5' RACE reads via MiXCR and lists one record per CDR3 protein. The sample shows roughly 2,000 distinct CDR3 sequences, around 20% of them seen only once. Trimming took 6 bases from V and 0 from J; bases not matched to a gene: 7. The CDR3 is 16 residues long. Per germline, CDR1 KGHSH and CDR2 LQKENI. The chain is built from TRBV18 and TRBJ2-2; 7 bases align to TRBD1. The sequence derives from a male donor with early-stage non-small cell lung cancer. The material sequenced was lung tumor tissue, taken at surgery. The CDR3 loop is CASSQTQGANTGELFF. As DNA, the CDR3 is TGTGCCAGCTCGCAGACCCAGGGGGCGAACACCGGGGAGCTGTTTTTT.